This T cell receptor (beta chain) was captured in a study of cytomegalovirus exposure and HLA in healthy donors. Study-level points and caveats: Some V segments, including TRBV6-2 and TRBV6-3, were excluded as indistinguishable.

Primers: 60 Vbeta forward and 13 Jbeta reverse. The repertoire was sequenced with immunoSEQ multiplex PCR; TCRdb's copy has only in-frame clones and lacks some. This table holds roughly 150,000 clones, 73% found once. V lost 3 bases to trimming and J lost 2 bases, with 16 bases between them. The CDR3 runs 16 residues. The germline CDR1 and CDR2 sequences are SGHVS and FQNEAQ. Notes on this clone: Its antigen is still unknown.

V gene TRBV7-8 combines with J gene TRBJ2-5; D ambiguous. The clonotype was recovered from a woman aged 18-29 years in good health and CMV-seronegative. The sample consisted of PBMCs. For the CDR3, the DNA is TGTGCCAGCAGCTTCCCTAGAGGCAGAACTCAAGAGACCCAGTACTTC. It codes for CASSFPRGRTQETQYF.